The clone carrying this T cell receptor (beta chain) has only a few counts. What it binds is not known. This entry is derived from a study of T-cell memory formation after mild COVID-19. TCRdb re-called the 5' RACE reads with MiXCR, one entry per CDR3 protein. The top ten hold 3% to 4% of the sample, which has 150,000 to 200,000 distinct CDR3 sequences, 11% seen once. Findings and limits, study-wide: Clones contracting day 15 to 85 were balanced CD4/CD8; later expanders leaned CD4+.

This TCR was sampled from a man aged 18 to 29 who had mild COVID-19 (a few samples of this study predate the infection). Cell type and time point are not known. Sequencing was carried out using PBMCs or a T cell subset sorted from them (not recorded which).

In DNA form, the CDR3 reads TGTGCCACCAGCAGAGACAGGATTTATGAGCAGTTCTTC. This gives the protein CATSRDRIYEQFF. The J gene is TRBJ2-1, the V gene TRBV15; D not certain. V shed 0 bases and J shed 8 bases, with 8 bases lying between them. The CDR3 has 13 amino acids. The germline V gene encodes CDR1 LNHNV and CDR2 YYDKDF (reference sequence).